These T cell receptor beta chains were read from a single sample in a study of blood T cell repertoires in COVID-19. Using immunoSEQ multiplex PCR, the repertoire was profiled, and TCRdb retains in-frame clones only, with some absent. The table shows some 140,000 clones, with 75% to 85% occurring only once. The sequencing sample was made of peripheral blood. These receptors all stem from a woman aged 55-75 years with COVID-19, enrolled during active disease. Both conserved end residues are part of each CDR3. A D gene is named only where the DNA matches it firmly. For some rows the clone size is stated as once, few or many, or as a class when expanded; others skip it.

V gene: TRBV19; D gene: -; clone size: -; J gene: TRBJ2-2; CDR3 protein: CASSILALANTGELFF
V gene: TRBV5-1; D gene: TRBD1; clone size: -; J gene: TRBJ2-3; CDR3 protein: CASSLTGDRETDTQYF
V gene: TRBV29-1; D gene: -; clone size: once; J gene: TRBJ1-1; CDR3 protein: CSVSGRNMNTEAFF
V gene: TRBV18; D gene: TRBD2; clone size: -; J gene: TRBJ2-3; CDR3 protein: CASHRSSGSPDTQYF
V gene: TRBV9; D gene: -; clone size: -; J gene: TRBJ1-1; CDR3 protein: CARSVGGGQGLMNTEAFF
V gene: TRBV12-3/TRBV12-4; D gene: -; clone size: -; J gene: TRBJ1-2; CDR3 protein: CASSRDRIYGYTF
V gene: TRBV30; D gene: -; clone size: -; J gene: TRBJ1-3; CDR3 protein: CASPGEFGGNTIYF
V gene: TRBV13; D gene: -; clone size: -; J gene: TRBJ1-2; CDR3 protein: CASSLGRGSYGYTF
V gene: TRBV7-9; D gene: -; clone size: -; J gene: TRBJ1-1; CDR3 protein: CASSLARGVVNPEAFF
V gene: TRBV9; D gene: -; clone size: few; J gene: TRBJ1-2; CDR3 protein: CASSVDGGDNYGYTF
V gene: TRBV27; D gene: TRBD1; clone size: -; J gene: TRBJ1-2; CDR3 protein: CASGTGGTNYGYTF
V gene: TRBV5-5; D gene: -; clone size: -; J gene: TRBJ2-2; CDR3 protein: CASSPTAVNTGELFF
V gene: TRBV5-1; D gene: TRBD1; clone size: -; J gene: TRBJ2-5; CDR3 protein: CASSLDQGAKETQYF
V gene: TRBV3-1/TRBV3-2; D gene: -; clone size: -; J gene: TRBJ1-1; CDR3 protein: CASSPPTLGGETEAFF
V gene: TRBV7-2; D gene: -; clone size: -; J gene: TRBJ1-1; CDR3 protein: CASSRRTVEAFF
V gene: TRBV3-1/TRBV3-2; D gene: TRBD1; clone size: -; J gene: TRBJ1-2; CDR3 protein: CASSPVQGAASDYGYTF
V gene: TRBV7-8; D gene: TRBD1; clone size: -; J gene: TRBJ1-6; CDR3 protein: CASSYRTGNYSPLHF
V gene: TRBV6-2/TRBV6-3; D gene: -; clone size: -; J gene: TRBJ2-5; CDR3 protein: CASSYSPSDVETQYF
V gene: TRBV4-2; D gene: -; clone size: -; J gene: TRBJ1-5; CDR3 protein: CASSQDRNSNQPQHF
V gene: TRBV6-5; D gene: TRBD1; clone size: -; J gene: TRBJ1-3; CDR3 protein: CASTEGQGNTIYF
V gene: TRBV2; D gene: TRBD1; clone size: -; J gene: TRBJ1-5; CDR3 protein: CASNIRDRGNQPQHF
V gene: TRBV19; D gene: -; clone size: -; J gene: TRBJ1-2; CDR3 protein: CASSIVIRTSTYGYTF
V gene: TRBV3-1/TRBV3-2; D gene: TRBD2; clone size: -; J gene: TRBJ2-7; CDR3 protein: CASSHLTSGSPYEQYF
V gene: TRBV6-5; D gene: TRBD1; clone size: -; J gene: TRBJ1-6; CDR3 protein: CASSYDRGYNSPLHF
V gene: TRBV7-9; D gene: -; clone size: -; J gene: TRBJ1-1; CDR3 protein: CASSSRYRDRTGEAFF
V gene: TRBV30; D gene: -; clone size: -; J gene: TRBJ1-2; CDR3 protein: CAWSVSVSYGYTF
V gene: TRBV5-1; D gene: -; clone size: few; J gene: TRBJ1-2; CDR3 protein: CASSLAEVSSPGGYTF
V gene: TRBV6-5; D gene: -; clone size: few; J gene: TRBJ1-2; CDR3 protein: CASRSIMGRNYGYTF
V gene: TRBV19; D gene: TRBD1; clone size: -; J gene: TRBJ1-2; CDR3 protein: CASRLGQGPYGYTF
V gene: TRBV10-3; D gene: TRBD2; clone size: -; J gene: TRBJ2-1; CDR3 protein: CAISGASGSRDEQFF
V gene: TRBV3-1/TRBV3-2; D gene: -; clone size: -; J gene: TRBJ1-2; CDR3 protein: CASSQVREGGYTF
V gene: TRBV18; D gene: -; clone size: -; J gene: TRBJ2-3; CDR3 protein: CASSPPGTDTQYF
V gene: TRBV2; D gene: -; clone size: few; J gene: TRBJ1-2; CDR3 protein: CASRDQLGGYGYTF
V gene: TRBV13; D gene: TRBD1; clone size: -; J gene: TRBJ1-4; CDR3 protein: CASSLGQGGEKLFF
V gene: TRBV19; D gene: TRBD1; clone size: -; J gene: TRBJ1-5; CDR3 protein: CASSHDRGFGNQPQHF
V gene: TRBV7-6; D gene: TRBD1; clone size: -; J gene: TRBJ1-2; CDR3 protein: CASSPGPRGTANYGYTF
V gene: TRBV5-5; D gene: TRBD1; clone size: -; J gene: TRBJ1-5; CDR3 protein: CASSLWTGNQPQHF
V gene: TRBV7-3; D gene: TRBD1; clone size: once; J gene: TRBJ2-5; CDR3 protein: CASSLDRGHQETQYF
V gene: TRBV3-1/TRBV3-2; D gene: -; clone size: few; J gene: TRBJ1-1; CDR3 protein: CASSQRHSNTEAFF
V gene: TRBV14; D gene: TRBD1; clone size: few; J gene: TRBJ1-2; CDR3 protein: CASSLRQGQGFYGYTF
V gene: TRBV5-5; D gene: -; clone size: once; J gene: TRBJ2-3; CDR3 protein: CASSFARQAVGDTQYF
V gene: TRBV5-1; D gene: -; clone size: few; J gene: TRBJ1-2; CDR3 protein: CASSVDARDGYTF
V gene: TRBV5-5; D gene: -; clone size: -; J gene: TRBJ1-1; CDR3 protein: CASSYTVLLMNTEAFF
V gene: TRBV9; D gene: -; clone size: -; J gene: TRBJ2-2; CDR3 protein: CASSGRTGELFF
V gene: TRBV2; D gene: TRBD1; clone size: -; J gene: TRBJ1-1; CDR3 protein: CASRPPTGITEAFF
V gene: TRBV19; D gene: -; clone size: -; J gene: TRBJ2-1; CDR3 protein: CASTAASYNEQFF
V gene: TRBV18; D gene: -; clone size: -; J gene: TRBJ1-1; CDR3 protein: CASSPDSETEAFF
V gene: TRBV14; D gene: -; clone size: -; J gene: TRBJ1-6; CDR3 protein: CASSQDSHNSPLHF
V gene: TRBV18; D gene: TRBD1; clone size: -; J gene: TRBJ1-1; CDR3 protein: CASSPLMSGQIMNTEAFF
V gene: TRBV21-1; D gene: -; clone size: -; J gene: TRBJ1-2; CDR3 protein: CASVNRGHGYTF
V gene: TRBV5-1; D gene: TRBD1; clone size: -; J gene: TRBJ1-1; CDR3 protein: CASSLYRGATEAFF
V gene: TRBV12-5; D gene: -; clone size: once; J gene: TRBJ1-5; CDR3 protein: CASGLGGDSNQPQHF
V gene: TRBV5-1; D gene: TRBD2; clone size: few; J gene: TRBJ2-1; CDR3 protein: CASSLARGGRNEQFF
V gene: TRBV7-9; D gene: -; clone size: -; J gene: TRBJ1-1; CDR3 protein: CASSSRAGGIMNTEAFF
V gene: TRBV18; D gene: TRBD1; clone size: -; J gene: TRBJ1-2; CDR3 protein: CASSLDDRAGYTF
V gene: TRBV19; D gene: TRBD1; clone size: -; J gene: TRBJ2-7; CDR3 protein: CASSPKGARRDRAYEQYF
V gene: TRBV5-1; D gene: -; clone size: -; J gene: TRBJ1-4; CDR3 protein: CASSPFPTGTGEKLFF
V gene: TRBV5-1; D gene: -; clone size: -; J gene: TRBJ1-2; CDR3 protein: CASSKRESYGYTF
V gene: TRBV5-1; D gene: TRBD1; clone size: -; J gene: TRBJ2-1; CDR3 protein: CASSFLTGDVNNEQFF
V gene: TRBV5-6; D gene: TRBD1; clone size: -; J gene: TRBJ1-3; CDR3 protein: CASSLRTGPGNTIYF